This T cell receptor (beta chain) was identified in a study of blood T cell repertoires in COVID-19. Whole-study context: Samples taken during acute and convalescent COVID-19 were collected in the United States, Italy and Spain.

In the source study's methods: Reference gene primer amplification in the assay estimated nucleated cell counts. Some clones are missing from TCRdb's copy, which holds only in-frame ones; the method was immunoSEQ multiplex PCR. V, J and clone size were drawn from that table, and D and trimming were deduced from the DNA. The sample holds some 270,000 clones, around 85% seen once. Participants, about 18 to 89 years old, spanned more than 20 US areas. Self-reported history from a screening survey and questionnaire set each donor's cohort. Germline V gene sequence: CDR1 SEHNR, CDR2 FQNEAQ (reference sequence). Losses at the gene ends were 5 bases for V and 1 base for J; bases not matched to a gene: 1. The CDR3 sequence is 16 residues long.

V gene TRBV7-9 combines with J gene TRBJ2-1; 14 bases are shared with TRBD2. The receptor's source is a woman aged 50 to 60 with acute COVID-19. Sequencing was performed on PBMCs or T cells enriched from blood (not recorded which). The chain's CDR3 is CASSGLAGGSYNEQFF. The CDR3 coding sequence is TGTGCCAGCAGCGGACTAGCGGGGGGTTCCTACAATGAGCAGTTCTTC. Filled out from reference TRBV7-9 and TRBJ2-1, the complete variable domain reads DTGVSQNPRHKITKRGQNVTFRCDPISEHNRLYWYRQTLGQGPEFLTYFQNEAQLEKSRLLSDRFSAERPKGSFSTLEIQRTEQGDSAMYLCASSGLAGGSYNEQFFGPGTRLTVL.